This T cell receptor (beta chain) was captured in a study of blood T cell repertoires in COVID-19 (dated by TCRdb to 2018 to 2020). Background on the whole study: Samples covering the acute and convalescent phases of COVID-19 were provided by collaborators in the United States, Italy and Spain. The prospective study material was composed of cDNA or gDNA derived from T cells, B-cell-depleted T cells, or PBMCs. Subjects who had been exposed to COVID-19, were actively infected with it, or had recovered from it provided the deeply sampled blood TCRbeta repertoires that made up the dataset. The repertoires were released in a freely available public database intended as a resource for research on the immune response to SARS-CoV-2. The samples were drawn from two sources: the first 160 participants of the ongoing ImmuneRACE study, and fewer than 1,500 subjects contributed by 6 global collaborators. The sample metadata nearly always contained a de-identified subject ID, COVID-19 status, age in years and sex. Where available, HLA class I and class II types were taken from metadata supplied by the sample provider and were not determined by assay-based typing.

Overall study outcomes, separate from this receptor: How much clinical and demographic metadata was included differed by source and by participant, and the metadata was provided uncurated.

TCRbeta CDR3 regions were amplified from genomic DNA using the immunoSEQ Assay, a bias-controlled multiplex PCR. Regarding the original processing steps: Within the assay, amplification of reference gene primers was used to estimate how many nucleated cells each sample contained. To quantify the absolute abundance of each unique TCRbeta CDR3 rearrangement, sequence reads were collapsed and filtered. For each sample, productive Simpson clonality was calculated as the square root of Simpson's diversity index across productive rearrangements. TCRdb obtained this table from immuneACCESS and retained in-frame rearrangements with V and J assigned. These tables miss some clones; where compared with another copy, unresolved V genes account for less than half of the shortfall, and the remainder is unexplained. V and J calls and clone size are those listed in that table; D and trimming were worked out from the DNA. The sample table holds around 200,000 clones, of which roughly 85% were seen once. The ten top clones hold 9.5% to 13% of the sample.

Concerning this clone itself: Its recognized antigen is unknown. No much larger clonotype is one base removed from it; base qualities were not supplied.

Each collaborating institution followed its own protocols to collect whole blood in K2EDTA tubes. For TCRbeta analysis, collaborators shipped samples in one of three forms: frozen whole blood, isolated PBMCs, or DNA extracted from either of those sample types. The sample consisted of peripheral blood. The receptor comes from a human donor with active or convalescent COVID-19. The donor label of this sample is uncertain.

DNA sequence: TGTGCCAGCAGCTTAGGGACAGGGGGACGGGAGACCCAGTACTTC. This codes for CASSLGTGGRETQYF. The chain joins TRBV7-9 to TRBJ2-5; 10 nucleotides in the junction match TRBD1. The junction shows trimming of 1 base on V and 5 bases on J, and the gene matches do not reach 4 bases of it. Looking up the germline V gene (reference sequence) yields CDR1 SEHNR and CDR2 FQNEAQ. The cysteine opens and the phenylalanine closes a CDR3 of 15 amino acids. CDR3 DNA is the only sequence kept; it has 45 bases, read in frame from the first base.